This T cell receptor beta chain was sequenced for a study of blood T cell repertoires in COVID-19. Overall study: Collection of acute and convalescent COVID-19 samples took place in the United States, Italy and Spain. T cells, B-cell-depleted T cells, or PBMCs supplied cDNA or gDNA.

Per the study methods: Amplifying reference gene primers gave estimates of nucleated cell counts. Here immunoSEQ multiplex PCR was the method, and the copy in TCRdb shows in-frame clones only, minus some. That table supplies the V and J calls and clone size; D and trimming were determined from the DNA. The sample gives about 220,000 clones, around 81% of which show up once; roughly 2.4% is in the top ten. Germline V gene sequence: CDR1 SGDLS, CDR2 YYNGEE. The CDR3 has 16 residues. V lost 1 base, J lost 2 bases, and 8 bases stayed unmatched. The chain uses TRBV9 and TRBJ1-2; 7 bases are shared with TRBD1. The receptor was isolated from a woman aged 55-70 years with acute or convalescent COVID-19. Material: peripheral blood. For the CDR3, the DNA is TGTGCCAGCAGCGTATCCAGGGACAGTGGGAACTATGGCTACACCTTC. It translates to CASSVSRDSGNYGYTF.